What follows are 10 T cell receptor beta chains derived from one specimen sequenced in a study of blood T cell repertoires in COVID-19 (dated by TCRdb to the early 2020s). The method behind the library was the immunoSEQ multiplex PCR assay. In TCRdb, the immuneACCESS table is reduced to in-frame sequences with V and J assigned. These tables do not hold every clone; where another copy was compared, an unresolved V gene accounts for under half, and the others remain unexplained. Here the sample has approximately 190,000 clones; about four fifths occur a single time. Around 6.3% of the sample comes from the top ten. The specimen was peripheral blood. The receptor source for this set is a woman aged 40 to 50 with acute or convalescent COVID-19.

The chain joins TRBV28 to TRBJ1-6; D uncertain. This CDR3 has 15 amino acids. Germline CDR1 is MDHEN and CDR2 is SYDVKM. Trimming shortened V by 5 bases and J by 0 bases, and 8 bases separated the two germline ends. The CDR3 region is CASSPLSSYNSPLHF. The DNA for the CDR3 is TGTGCCAGCAGTCCTTTGAGCTCCTATAATTCACCCCTCCACTTT.

The chain uses TRBV7-2 and TRBJ1-4; 7 bases match TRBD1. V gave up 1 base and J gave up 0 bases; unmatched junction bases: 5. This CDR3 contains 17 residues. From germline, CDR1 is SGHTA and CDR2 FQGNSA. CDR3 sequence (DNA): TGTGCCAGCAGCTTAGGAGGGGGCCTGTCAACTAATGAAAAACTGTTTTTT. Protein: CASSLGGGLSTNEKLFF.

The CDR3 loop reads CASSPHGTVSYEQYF. The CDR3 DNA is TGTGCCAGCAGCCCCCATGGGACAGTCTCCTACGAGCAGTACTTC. The chain joins TRBV6-5 to TRBJ2-7; 7 positions match TRBD1. Losses at the gene ends were 6 bases for V and 0 bases for J; bases not matched to a gene: 8. The CDR3 has 15 residues. Germline V gene lookup returns CDR1 MNHEY and CDR2 SVGAGI.

The chain carries TRBV3-1 (or the pseudogene TRBV3-2) and TRBJ2-7; 8 bases are shared with TRBD2. After removal of 4 bases from V and 2 bases from J, the junction contained 19 bases not matched to a gene. Looked up from germline, CDR1 is LGHDT and CDR2 is YNNKEL (reference sequence). The CDR3 is 19 residues long. The CDR3 loop reads CASSPPPARRGGSTYEQYF. CDR3 sequence (DNA): TGTGCCAGCAGCCCCCCCCCAGCACGGCGCGGGGGGTCCACCTACGAGCAGTACTTC.

The chain uses TRBV5-1 and TRBJ2-1; no reliable D call. V lost 0 bases, J lost 7 bases, and 11 bases lay in between. There are 14 residues in the CDR3. From germline, CDR1 is SGHRS and CDR2 YFSETQ. The CDR3, as DNA: TGCGCCAGCAGCTTGGCCGCTAGTGCGAATGAGCAGTTCTTC. As protein: CASSLAASANEQFF. The variable domain in full, completed from reference TRBV5-1 and TRBJ2-1, reads KAGVTQTPRYLIKTRGQQVTLSCSPISGHRSVSWYQQTPGQGLQFLFEYFSETQRNKGNFPGRFSGRQFSNSRSEMNVSTLELGDSALYLCASSLAASANEQFFGPGTRLTVL.

This clone was detected only a few times. This chain joins TRBV13 and TRBJ2-1; possible D gene TRBD2, 6 bases. In germline, CDR1 is PRHDT, CDR2 FYEKMQ (reference sequence). This CDR3 has 13 residues. Trimming removed 1 base at V and 9 bases at J, with 10 bases between. DNA of the CDR3: TGTGCCAGCAGCTTAGTGGGGGGTGTTGAGCAGTTCTTC. It encodes CASSLVGGVEQFF.

V and J are TRBV18 and TRBJ1-1, with 7 nucleotides matching TRBD1. Per the germline V gene, CDR1 is KGHSH and CDR2 is LQKENI. Trimming took 6 bases from V and 4 from J; bases not matched to a gene: 2. The CDR3 has 12 amino acids. The CDR3 loop is CASSTGSTEAFF. The CDR3 DNA is TGTGCCAGCTCGACAGGGTCCACTGAAGCTTTCTTT.

V is TRBV2 and J is TRBJ1-5; D is unresolved. Deletions cut 8 bases from V and 4 bases from J, with 12 bases between. Germline V lookup: CDR1 SNHLY, CDR2 FYNNEI. The CDR3 contains 13 residues. The CDR3 bases are TGTGCCAGCGGCCTTATGTGGAATCAGCCCCAGCATTTT. It translates to CASGLMWNQPQHF.

The V and J genes are TRBV5-4 and TRBJ2-3; possible D gene TRBD1, 6 bases. CDR3 size: 14 residues. V was clipped by 2 bases and J by 0 bases, with 7 bases between them. Germline V CDR1 and CDR2: SGHNT, YYREEE (reference sequence). The CDR3 region has the DNA TGTGCCAGCAGCTTACAGGGTAGCACAGATACGCAGTATTTT. As protein: CASSLQGSTDTQYF.

The chain has TRBV6-6 and TRBJ1-2; tentative D call: TRBD1 (5 bases). Trimming removed 7 bases at V and 7 bases at J, with 16 bases between. This CDR3 is 13 amino acids long. Germline CDR1 is MNHNY and CDR2 is SVGAGI (reference sequence). The CDR3 protein is CASMDRQGSGYTF. The CDR3 DNA sequence: TGTGCCAGCATGGATAGGCAGGGTTCTGGCTACACCTTC.